These 28 T cell receptor beta chains came from one sample sequenced in a study of T cells in Graves' hyperthyroidism and ophthalmopathy. RNA transcripts gave rise to amplified TCR beta CDR3 regions. HTBI primers drove first-round RT-PCR of the TCR CDR3. From the multiplex PCR reads, TCRdb called clonotypes with MiXCR, one entry per CDR3 protein. The repertoire includes about 840,000 distinct CDR3 sequences, around 38% of them detected once, and around 10% sits in the top ten. The source material was blood. The receptors were sampled from a man aged 18 to 30 with Graves' hyperthyroidism.

Worth noting for this clonotype: A clone one base away is much larger, so this may be a read error. The rearrangement uses TRBV19 and TRBJ1-4; D is possibly TRBD1 (6 bases). Per the germline V gene, CDR1 is LNHDA and CDR2 is SQIVND (reference sequence). Trimming removed 3 bases from V and 8 bases from J, with 13 bases in between. CDR3 length: 14 residues. The CDR3 is CASSMDSGFEKLFF. The DNA for the CDR3 is TGTGCCAGTAGTATGGACAGCGGCTTCGAAAAACTGTTTTTT.

This clonotype has at least ten counts. The rearrangement joins TRBV10-3 to TRBJ2-2; perhaps D is TRBD1 or TRBD2 (5 bases each). Trimming stripped 3 bases from V and 1 base from J, with 9 bases between. This CDR3 comprises 15 residues. Germline CDR1 and CDR2: ENHRY and SYGVKD. The CDR3 protein is CAISDGTVNTGELFF. In DNA form, the CDR3 reads TGTGCCATCAGTGACGGGACCGTGAACACCGGGGAGCTGTTTTTT.

The rearrangement links TRBV12-3 or TRBV12-4 to TRBJ1-1, with D perhaps TRBD1 (5 bases). V was shortened by 3 bases and J by 10 bases, with 18 bases between the two germline ends. CDR3 size: 14 residues. CDR3 bases: TGTGCCAGCAGTTTGGCAGCAGGGCGGAAATCAGCTTTCTTT. It encodes CASSLAAGRKSAFF.

The rearrangement links TRBV14 to TRBJ1-1; 7 bases match TRBD1. There are 15 residues in the CDR3. Germline V gene sequence: CDR1 SGHDN, CDR2 FVKESK. V was clipped by 4 bases and J by 7 bases; unmatched bases: 12. The CDR3 protein is CASSPTGDPTVEAFF. CDR3 in DNA: TGTGCCAGCAGCCCCACAGGGGATCCAACGGTTGAAGCTTTCTTT.

This clonotype appeared many times. The chain couples TRBV2 to TRBJ1-5, with TRBD1 identical over 10 bases. Germline CDR1 is SNHLY and CDR2 is FYNNEI. The V and J ends lost 6 bases and 6 bases, in that order; junction bases with no gene match: 8. The CDR3 loop spans 15 amino acids. The CDR3 spells CASRADRGRGQPQHF. The CDR3 DNA follows: TGTGCCAGCAGGGCAGACAGGGGGCGAGGTCAGCCCCAGCATTTT.

This clonotype was seen at least ten times. DNA for the CDR3: TGTGCCAGCAGCCCATCGGGACTAGTAACTACGTACGAGCAGTACTTC. Translated: CASSPSGLVTTYEQYF. The chain couples TRBV7-2 to TRBJ2-7, with 8 bases fitting TRBD2. Germline V CDR1 and CDR2: SGHTA, FQGNSA. The CDR3 covers 16 residues. V lost 5 bases and J lost 4; bases outside the gene matches: 13.

This clonotype was observed a handful of times. Germline is not matched at one junction end, which may reflect a read error. This chain connects TRBV24-1 to TRBJ1-5, with 7 nucleotides matching TRBD1. Germline CDR1 KGHDR, CDR2 SFDVKD. The CDR3 spans 15 residues. The CDR3 sequence is CASSRVQGSNQPQHF. As DNA, the CDR3 is TGTGCCAGCAGTCGCGTACAGGGGAGCAATCAGCCCCAGCATTTT.

This clonotype was picked up many times. The rearrangement joins TRBV2 to TRBJ1-4, with TRBD1 matching 9 bases. CDR3 size: 14 residues. V trimming: 5 bases; J trimming: 8 bases; junction bases outside the gene matches: 6. CDR1 is SNHLY and CDR2 is FYNNEI in the germline V gene. The CDR3 sequence: CASSTGTGTEKLFF. Here the CDR3 DNA reads TGTGCCAGCAGTACCGGGACAGGGACAGAAAAACTGTTTTTT.

This clonotype was seen repeatedly, ten times or more. The chain employs TRBV7-2 and TRBJ2-6; TRBD2 might be the D (7 bases). CDR1 is SGHTA and CDR2 is FQGNSA in the germline V gene. The CDR3 spans 19 residues. Between the trimmed V and J ends, which lost 0 bases and 0 bases, there was a span of 15 bases. DNA of the CDR3: TGTGCCAGCAGCTTAGCCGGGGGGCGGCCTATCTCTGGGGCCAACGTCCTGACTTTC. Its translation: CASSLAGGRPISGANVLTF.

On this clonotype: The conserved phenylalanine or tryptophan is not found at the CDR3 terminus, so this likely reflects a read error. This sequence joins TRBV9 and TRBJ1-1; the D is unclear. Trimming took off 0 bases at V and 3 bases at J, with 9 bases between the two ends. CDR3 length: 14 amino acids. The germline V gene has CDR1 SGDLS and CDR2 YYNGEE. The CDR3 sequence is CASSVVAGYTEAFL. The DNA for the CDR3 is TGTGCCAGCAGCGTAGTGGCGGGGTACACTGAAGCTTTCCTT.

This chain connects TRBV7-2 to TRBJ2-5; D assignment may be TRBD1 or TRBD2 (6 bases each). The J call may not be correct, given that the DNA end is closer to TRBJ2-7. The CDR3 has 14 residues. From germline, CDR1 is SGHTA and CDR2 FQGNSA. The CDR3 loop reads CASSWRGVGDEQYF. In nucleotides, the CDR3 is TGTGCCAGCAGCTGGAGGGGGGTAGGCGACGAGCAGTACTTC.

J is TRBJ1-6 and V is TRBV7-3; 10 bases line up with TRBD1. The trim removed 5 bases at V and 10 bases at J, leaving 8 bases unmatched. Germline assignment: CDR1 SGHTA and CDR2 FQGTGA. There are 15 residues in the CDR3. In nucleotides, the CDR3 is TGTGCCAGCAGCCGTACCGGGACAGGGGACTCACCCCTCCACTTT. It codes for CASSRTGTGDSPLHF.

This clonotype was seen only a few times. V usage is TRBV11-2 and J usage is TRBJ2-7; D is ambiguous. The germline V and J ends were trimmed by 4 bases and 3 bases, with 10 bases remaining between them. Germline values: CDR1 SGHAT, CDR2 FQNNGV. The CDR3 is 13 residues long. In DNA, the CDR3 is TGTGCCAGCAGCTCTACAGCGTTCTACGAGCAGTACTTC. Amino acids: CASSSTAFYEQYF.

This clonotype occurred a few times. DNA of the CDR3: TGTGCCAGCAGTTCCGCTGGGGGGGCTGTTGAGACCCAGTACTTC. Translation gives CASSSAGGAVETQYF. The V call is TRBV7-2, the J call TRBJ2-5; perhaps TRBD2 as D (7 bases). CDR1 and CDR2 (germline): SGHTA, FQGNSA. The CDR3 totals 15 residues. V lost 6 bases and J 5 bases, leaving 19 bases between the germline ends.

A few counts support this clonotype. The chain is built from TRBV19 and TRBJ1-5; 7 bases map to TRBD1. This CDR3 region has 15 residues. The germline V gene encodes CDR1 LNHDA and CDR2 SQIVND (reference sequence). V shed 5 bases, J shed 3 bases, and the junction held 7 bases outside the gene matches. In nucleotides, the CDR3 is TGTGCCAGTAGTCCCAGACAGGGTACCAATCAGCCCCAGCATTTT. Translation: CASSPRQGTNQPQHF.

The CDR3 DNA reads as TGTGCCAGCAGCTGGGGACAGCCCTACGAGCAGTACTTC. This translates into CASSWGQPYEQYF. The J gene is TRBJ2-7, the V gene TRBV5-5; 7 bases align to TRBD1. The CDR3 has 13 amino acids. Germline V gene sequence: CDR1 SGHKS, CDR2 YYEKEE (reference sequence). Trimming at V came to 3 bases and at J to 2 bases, leaving 2 bases not matched to a gene.

There are a few counts of this clonotype. The rearrangement uses TRBV2 and TRBJ1-1; tentatively, D is TRBD1 (6 bases). The CDR3 length is 15 residues. CDR1 and CDR2 from the germline V gene are SNHLY and FYNNEI. Trimming cost V 6 bases and J 0 bases, with 14 bases left between them. The chain's CDR3 is CASSQLTGLNTEAFF. In nucleotides, the CDR3 is TGTGCCAGCAGCCAGCTGACAGGCCTGAACACTGAAGCTTTCTTT.

The chain combines TRBV6-5 with TRBJ1-3; a weak D match, TRBD1 (6 bases). In germline, CDR1 is MNHEY, CDR2 SVGAGI. CDR3 length: 15 amino acids. V shed 8 bases and J shed 0 bases, with 14 bases lying between them. CDR3 coding DNA: TGTGCCAGCTCCAAAGGGGGACTCTCTGGAAACACCATATATTTT. It yields the protein CASSKGGLSGNTIYF.

The chain has TRBV5-1 and TRBJ1-1; D gene uncertain. There are 13 residues in the CDR3. V lost 9 bases and J 4 bases, leaving 16 bases between the germline ends. Germline CDR1 reads SGHRS; CDR2 reads YFSETQ. The CDR3 bases are TGCGCCACCCGGTGGCCTGGGAGCACTGAAGCTTTCTTT. Amino acid sequence: CATRWPGSTEAFF. Based on the CDR3 plus reference TRBV5-1 and TRBJ1-1, the full variable domain is KAGVTQTPRYLIKTRGQQVTLSCSPISGHRSVSWYQQTPGQGLQFLFEYFSETQRNKGNFPGRFSGRQFSNSRSEMNVSTLELGDSALYLCATRWPGSTEAFFGQGTRLTVV.

This clonotype was observed a few times. The chain is built from TRBV19 and TRBJ1-2, with D perhaps matching TRBD1 (5 bases). V lost 3 bases, J lost 4 bases, and 15 bases lay in between. The germline V gene has CDR1 LNHDA and CDR2 SQIVND (reference sequence). The CDR3 is 15 residues long. The CDR3 DNA is TGTGCCAGTAGTATTGGCAACGGGGCGAGCTATGGCTACACCTTC. Amino acid sequence: CASSIGNGASYGYTF.

This clonotype was seen more than once but under ten times. This chain uses TRBV5-1 with TRBJ1-6; D may be TRBD1 (6 bases). The V end was cut by 3 bases, the J end by 8 bases, with 15 bases between. CDR3 length equals 15 residues. The V gene's germline CDR1 is SGHRS and CDR2 YFSETQ. Written as DNA, the CDR3 is TGCGCCAGCAGCTGGGGACAAGCGGATTATTCACCCCTCCACTTT. It yields the protein CASSWGQADYSPLHF. The full variable domain, completed using reference TRBV5-1 and TRBJ1-6, is KAGVTQTPRYLIKTRGQQVTLSCSPISGHRSVSWYQQTPGQGLQFLFEYFSETQRNKGNFPGRFSGRQFSNSRSEMNVSTLELGDSALYLCASSWGQADYSPLHFGNGTRLTVT.

The chain joins TRBV7-8 to TRBJ2-3; the D gene is possibly TRBD2 (5 bases). Germline V gene lookup returns CDR1 SGHVS and CDR2 FQNEAQ. V lost 5 bases to trimming and J lost 2 bases, with 8 bases between them. The CDR3 sequence is 13 residues long. The CDR3, as DNA: TGTGCCAGCAGCAGCGGTTACACAGATACGCAGTATTTT. Its translation: CASSSGYTDTQYF.

This clonotype was counted only a few times. The chain recombines TRBV7-2 with TRBJ2-7, with D maybe TRBD1 (6 bases). Per germline, CDR1 SGHTA and CDR2 FQGNSA. Trimming left V 4 bases short and J 2 bases short, with 15 bases between. The CDR3 consists of 15 residues. The CDR3 protein is CASSSSGTPAYEQYF. The CDR3 DNA reads as TGTGCCAGCAGCTCCAGTGGGACACCTGCCTACGAGCAGTACTTC. Filled out from reference TRBV7-2 and TRBJ2-7, the complete variable domain reads GAGVSQSPSNKVTEKGKDVELRCDPISGHTALYWYRQSLGQGLEFLIYFQGNSAPDKSGLPSDRFSAERTGGSVSTLTIQRTQQEDSAVYLCASSSSGTPAYEQYFGPGTRLTVT.

The table lists this clonotype with many counts. CDR3 loop: CASSWGSDTIYF. The CDR3 region has the DNA TGTGCCAGCAGTTGGGGAAGCGACACCATATATTTT. This rearrangement joins TRBV6-6 to TRBJ1-3; no clear D. The germline gives CDR1 MNHNY, CDR2 SVGAGI (reference sequence). There are 12 residues in the CDR3. Deletions cut 4 bases from V and 8 bases from J, with 9 bases between.

The J gene is TRBJ1-6, the V gene TRBV5-1, with D perhaps TRBD1 (5 bases). V was cut by 0 bases and J by 5 bases, with 9 bases left in between. Germline CDR1 and CDR2: SGHRS and YFSETQ. The CDR3 runs to 15 residues. The CDR3 nucleotides read TGCGCCAGCAGCTTGGGGGGAGGGGATAATTCACCCCTCCACTTT. This translates into CASSLGGGDNSPLHF.

The chain employs TRBV7-6 and TRBJ2-5, with TRBD1 identical over 8 bases. V lost 4 bases to trimming and J lost 9 bases; unmatched junction nucleotides: 13. Germline CDR1 SGHVS, CDR2 FNYEAQ. This CDR3 spans 15 amino acids. Written as DNA, the CDR3 is TGTGCCAGCAGCTCGACAGGGGCCTTTAATCAGCCCCAGTACTTC. Amino acids: CASSSTGAFNQPQYF.

Only a few counts were recorded for this clonotype. The chain employs TRBV15 and TRBJ1-5; D may be TRBD1 (6 bases). The CDR3 contains 16 residues. Germline V gene sequence: CDR1 LNHNV, CDR2 YYDKDF (reference sequence). V lost 3 bases, J lost 4 bases, and 16 bases lay in between. Here the CDR3 reads CATSSRRDILNQPQHF. The CDR3 coding sequence is TGTGCCACCAGCAGTCGCCGGGACATCTTAAATCAGCCCCAGCATTTT.

About this clonotype itself: The junction departs from germline at one end; a sequencing error may be responsible. The V and J genes are TRBV6-1 and TRBJ1-1; maybe TRBD1 (6 bases). There are 15 residues in the CDR3. CDR1 is MNHNS, CDR2 SASEGT, per germline. In DNA, the CDR3 is TGTGCCAGCAGCGAAGCACACAGGGCTCCCACTGAAGCTTTCTTT. Its protein is CASSEAHRAPTEAFF.